The next 17 T cell receptor beta chains were all read from a single sample in a study of T-cell reconstitution after alpha-beta-depleted transplantation in children. A TCRbeta library incorporating unique molecular identifiers was prepared. One entry per CDR3 protein, called by TCRdb with MiXCR from the PCR reads. The table records approximately 400,000 distinct CDR3 sequences, approximately 11% of them present only once. The sample here was PBMCs from the stem cell graft donor, taken from the stem cell graft. These receptors came from a human donor who donated a stem cell graft to a child with acute myeloid leukemia.

The chain carries TRBV9 and TRBJ1-2, with D uncertain. Trimming removed 4 bases at V and 3 bases at J, with 13 bases between. CDR1 and CDR2 (germline): SGDLS, YYNGEE. This CDR3 has 14 residues. The CDR3 sequence: CASSPGRTDYGYTF. The CDR3 DNA is TGTGCCAGCAGCCCGGGTCGGACGGACTATGGCTACACCTTC.

The sample holds a few counts of this clonotype. The CDR3 nucleotides read TGTGCCAGCAGGTCCCGGGAGAGTGGACCCCTCCACTTT. Translating it yields CASRSRESGPLHF. V is TRBV2 and J is TRBJ1-6; no clear D gene. V was cut by 6 bases and J by 12 bases, with 15 bases left in between. Germline-derived CDR1 and CDR2 are SNHLY and FYNNEI. The CDR3 covers 13 residues.

This clonotype turned up a few times. This chain links TRBV11-1 with TRBJ1-4; the D gene is possibly TRBD1 (6 bases). Trimming removed 2 bases at V and 8 bases at J, with 27 bases between. Germline-derived CDR1 and CDR2 are SGHAT and FQDESV (reference sequence). This CDR3 has 19 amino acids. This chain's CDR3 is CASSLIVSTGGDYTEKLFF. In DNA, the CDR3 is TGTGCCAGCAGCTTAATTGTCTCTACGGGGGGCGATTATACCGAAAAACTGTTTTTT.

This chain links TRBV4-3 with TRBJ2-1, with TRBD2 as a possible D gene (6 bases). In germline, CDR1 is LGHNA, CDR2 YSLEER. The CDR3 is 15 amino acids. Deletions cut 0 bases from V and 7 bases from J, with 13 bases between. The CDR3 bases are TGCGCCAGCAGCCAAGAGGGCGGGATGTCAAATGAGCAGTTCTTC. It translates to CASSQEGGMSNEQFF.

This clonotype was observed a handful of times. At one end, the junction sequence differs from germline, possibly due to a read error. V gene TRBV7-2 combines with J gene TRBJ2-7; 12 positions match TRBD2. The CDR3 has 14 residues. The germline V gene has CDR1 SGHTA and CDR2 FQGNSA. This CDR3 reads CAISWTSGTYEQYF. CDR3 in DNA: TGTGCCATCAGCTGGACTAGCGGGACCTACGAGCAGTACTTC.

The V gene is TRBV7-9, the J gene TRBJ2-1; TRBD2 agrees at 12 bases. The germline gives CDR1 SEHNR, CDR2 FQNEAQ (reference sequence). The CDR3 spans 16 residues. V trimming: 5 bases; J trimming: 10 bases; junction bases outside the gene matches: 12. CDR3 protein: CASSRAPSGRDGEQFF. CDR3 coding DNA: TGTGCCAGCAGCCGAGCTCCTAGCGGGAGGGATGGGGAGCAGTTCTTC.

This clonotype was seen a few times. The CDR3 is CASSFLRGGEAFF. In nucleotides, the CDR3 is TGTGCCAGCAGCTTCTTAAGGGGTGGTGAAGCTTTCTTT. The V and J genes are TRBV5-6 and TRBJ1-1; D might be TRBD1 (5 bases). Trimming removed 2 bases at V and 7 bases at J, with 12 bases between. The CDR3 is made up of 13 amino acids. Germline-derived CDR1 and CDR2 are SGHDT and YYEEEE.

Only a few counts were recorded for this clonotype. The chain carries TRBV3-1 and TRBJ2-5, with 16 bases matching TRBD2. This CDR3 contains 18 residues. Trimming removed 4 bases from V and 4 bases from J; junction bases left unmatched: 9. The V gene's germline CDR1 is LGHDT and CDR2 YNNKEL (reference sequence). This chain's CDR3 is CASSLTGTSGRVGETQYF. CDR3 bases: TGTGCCAGCAGCCTAACCGGGACTAGCGGGAGGGTCGGAGAGACCCAGTACTTC.

V gene TRBV2 combines with J gene TRBJ2-5; 7 bases match TRBD2. After removal of 8 bases from V and 1 base from J, the junction contained 7 bases not matched to a gene. The germline CDR1 and CDR2 sequences are SNHLY and FYNNEI. This CDR3 region has 14 residues. CDR3 sequence reads: CASLGGISQETQYF. As DNA, the CDR3 is TGTGCCAGCTTGGGGGGGATTAGCCAAGAGACCCAGTACTTC.

This clonotype was seen more than once but under ten times. The rearrangement links TRBV25-1 to TRBJ2-2, with D perhaps matching TRBD1 (5 bases). V lost 2 bases, J lost 7 bases, and 11 bases lay in between. The CDR3 runs 14 residues. Germline loops: CDR1 MGHDK, CDR2 SYGVNS. The CDR3 sequence: CASSEQGLDGELFF. CDR3 nucleotide sequence: TGTGCCAGCAGTGAACAGGGATTGGACGGGGAGCTGTTTTTT. The variable domain in full, completed from reference TRBV25-1 and TRBJ2-2, reads EADIYQTPRYLVIGTGKKITLECSQTMGHDKMYWYQQDPGMELHLIHYSYGVNSTEKGDLSSESTVSRIRTEHFPLTLESARPSHTSQYLCASSEQGLDGELFFGEGSRLTVL.

This clonotype appeared many times. The J gene is TRBJ1-1, the V gene TRBV29-1, with a tentative D call TRBD1 (5 bases). This CDR3 contains 14 residues. The V end lost 7 bases, the J end lost 4 bases, and 19 bases lay between the germline ends. Germline V lookup: CDR1 SQVTM, CDR2 ANQGSEA. CDR3 in DNA: TGCAGCGCCGTCAAGTCAGGGACGGGCACTGAAGCTTTCTTT. Its translation is CSAVKSGTGTEAFF.

V usage is TRBV5-1 and J usage is TRBJ1-1; D remains ambiguous. The CDR3 loop spans 14 amino acids. V was cut by 0 bases and J by 1 base, with 7 bases left in between. Germline loops: CDR1 SGHRS, CDR2 YFSETQ. CDR3 in amino acids: CASSLEWGNTEAFF. CDR3 nucleotide sequence: TGCGCCAGCAGCTTGGAGTGGGGGAACACTGAAGCTTTCTTT. Combining the CDR3 with reference TRBV5-1 and TRBJ1-1 gives the whole variable domain KAGVTQTPRYLIKTRGQQVTLSCSPISGHRSVSWYQQTPGQGLQFLFEYFSETQRNKGNFPGRFSGRQFSNSRSEMNVSTLELGDSALYLCASSLEWGNTEAFFGQGTRLTVV.

Ten or more counts support this clonotype. The chain recombines TRBV27 with TRBJ1-4, with TRBD1 identical over 7 bases. Trimming removed 7 bases from V and 7 bases from J; junction bases left unmatched: 15. CDR3 length: 16 residues. Germline CDR1 MNHEY, CDR2 SMNVEV (reference sequence). CDR3 sequence reads: CASTTLRRGRSEKLFF. CDR3 DNA: TGTGCCAGCACGACACTCCGAAGGGGGCGGAGTGAAAAACTGTTTTTT.

This chain links TRBV6-1 with TRBJ2-5; D assignment may be TRBD1 or TRBD2 (6 bases each). The CDR3 extends over 15 amino acids. CDR1 is MNHNS, CDR2 SASEGT, per germline. Trimming left V 7 bases short and J 5 bases short, with 20 bases between. CDR3 in DNA: TGTGCCAGCACAAAAAGGGGGGCATCATACGAGACCCAGTACTTC. As protein: CASTKRGASYETQYF.

The CDR3 DNA follows: TGTGCCAGCAGCCAACTGGGACTAGCGGGAATCACACAAGGCAGACGGGGTTCATCGGATACGCAGTATTTT. Translated: CASSQLGLAGITQGRRGSSDTQYF. The V call is TRBV14, the J call TRBJ2-3; 13 bases fit TRBD2. After removal of 2 bases from V and 6 bases from J, the junction contained 29 bases not matched to a gene. From germline, CDR1 is SGHDN and CDR2 FVKESK. CDR3 length: 24 residues.

In this sample, this clonotype turned up a few times. The rearrangement uses TRBV27 and TRBJ2-1, with 13 bases lining up with TRBD2. This CDR3 has 15 amino acids. Germline V gives CDR1 MNHEY, CDR2 SMNVEV (reference sequence). V was pared by 6 bases and J by 13 bases, with 12 bases of the junction left unmatched. DNA for the CDR3: TGTGCCAGCAGCCGAGGACTAGCGGGAGAAGGGGGACAGTTCTTC. Its protein product is CASSRGLAGEGGQFF.

The genes are TRBV20-1 and TRBJ1-5; TRBD1 matches 10 bases. Germline V gives CDR1 DFQATT, CDR2 SNEGSKA (reference sequence). V shed 6 bases and J 2 bases; nucleotides not matched to a gene: 7. This CDR3 is 15 amino acids long. The CDR3 loop is CSATAGTGGNQPQHF. The CDR3 nucleotides are TGCAGTGCGACAGCCGGGACAGGGGGCAATCAGCCCCAGCATTTT.